Presented here are 28 T cell receptor beta chains from one specimen sequenced in a study of kidney transplant recipient with SARS-CoV-2 infection. TCRdb redid the calling of the reads with MiXCR, one entry per CDR3 protein. Here the sample spans 250,000 or so distinct CDR3 sequences, about 30% being singletons. Sequences were derived from a blood sample, sampled at baseline and on day 111 from a kidney transplant recipient. These receptors were collected from a male patient in his thirties who had COVID-19 and was a kidney transplant recipient. Some of these T cells may belong to the graft donor.

This clonotype was seen many times. J is TRBJ1-1 and V is TRBV7-2, with D possibly being TRBD1 (5 bases). V was trimmed by 0 bases and J by 10 bases, leaving 12 bases between them. This CDR3 spans 13 amino acids. Germline CDR1 reads SGHTA; CDR2 reads FQGNSA. CDR3 sequence reads: CASSLAARQGAFF. The CDR3 region has the DNA TGTGCCAGCAGCTTAGCTGCGCGGCAGGGAGCTTTCTTT.

Many counts were recorded for this clonotype. The chain joins TRBV4-1 to TRBJ2-5, with 8 positions matching TRBD2. The V segment lost 2 bases and the J segment 5 bases; nucleotides outside the gene matches: 13. This CDR3 spans 17 amino acids. The germline gives CDR1 MGHRA, CDR2 YSYEKL. The CDR3 DNA reads as TGCGCCAGCAGCCAATCTCCTTCAGCGGGGGATGGGGAGACCCAGTACTTC. Residues: CASSQSPSAGDGETQYF.

As regards this clonotype: A much larger clone lies a single base off, so this may be a read error. The V gene is TRBV18, the J gene TRBJ1-2; no clear D gene. The CDR3 has 14 residues. The germline CDR1 and CDR2 sequences are KGHSH and LQKENI. Here the CDR3 DNA reads TGTGCCAACTCACCACCGGAGGCGGACTATGGCTACACCTTC. Translating it yields CANSPPEADYGYTF.

J is TRBJ1-2 and V is TRBV5-8; D ambiguous. Germline CDR1 is SGHTS and CDR2 is YDEGEE. Trimming left V 7 bases short and J 4 bases short, with 23 bases between. CDR3 length: 16 amino acids. CDR3: CASVHNHPRKTYGYTF. The CDR3, as DNA: TGTGCCAGCGTTCATAATCATCCACGAAAGACCTATGGCTACACCTTC.

In this sample, this clonotype turned up many times. This chain connects TRBV5-1 to TRBJ1-2; possible D gene TRBD1, 5 bases. CDR1 is SGHRS, CDR2 YFSETQ, per germline. The CDR3 extends over 14 amino acids. The germline V and J ends were trimmed by 4 bases and 2 bases, with 12 bases remaining between them. CDR3 nucleotides: TGCGCCAGCAGCCTCGATGGGGACAACTATGGCTACACCTTC. Amino acids: CASSLDGDNYGYTF.

This clonotype has only one observation. Just one base apart from a much larger clone, this may be a read error. This chain connects TRBV5-6 to TRBJ2-7, with D hard to call. CDR3 size: 16 residues. In germline, CDR1 is SGHDT, CDR2 YYEEEE. In DNA form, the CDR3 reads TGTGCCAGCAGCTTGCCGGCAGCCATTAGCTCCTACGAGCGGTACTTC. Translating gives CASSLPAAISSYERYF. The full variable domain, its missing parts supplied by reference TRBV5-6 and TRBJ2-7, is DAGVTQSPTHLIKTRGQQVTLRCSPKSGHDTVSWYQQALGQGPQFIFQYYEEEERQRGNFPDRFSGHQFPNYSSELNVNALLLGDSALYLCASSLPAAISSYERYFGPGTRLTVT.

This clonotype has only one observation. This may be a read error: a much more frequent sequence differs by one nucleotide. CDR3 nucleotide sequence: TGCGCCAGCAGTGGCCAAGGACAGAGCTCCTATAATTCACCCCTCCACTTT. It encodes CASSGQGQSSYNSPLHF. The chain employs TRBV10-2 and TRBJ1-6, with TRBD1 as a possible D gene (6 bases). Germline values: CDR1 WSHSY, CDR2 SAAADI. This CDR3 contains 17 residues. V gave up 4 bases and J gave up 0 bases, with 13 bases separating them.

As regards this clonotype: A much larger clone differs from this one at a single base, so this may be a read error. The chain is built from TRBV16 and TRBJ1-1; no reliable D call. CDR1 and CDR2 from the germline V gene are KGHSY and FQNENV. The CDR3 extends over 16 amino acids. Written as DNA, the CDR3 is TGTACCAGCAGCCAGGACGGAGGAGCTTCCCACACTGAAGCTTTCTTT. It specifies CTSSQDGGASHTEAFF.

Notes on this clonotype: A much larger clone lies a single base off, so this may be a read error. The rearrangement uses TRBV7-9 and TRBJ1-2; no clear D gene. Germline V lookup: CDR1 SEHNR, CDR2 FQNEAQ (reference sequence). This CDR3 has 13 residues. The V end was cut by 10 bases, the J end by 4 bases, with 16 bases between. The CDR3 DNA is TGTGCCATCCAAACGGGGAGTAGCTATGGCTACACCTTC. Translation gives CAIQTGSSYGYTF.

The chain has TRBV7-6 and TRBJ1-2, with unresolved D. The CDR3 runs to 17 residues. The germline V gene encodes CDR1 SGHVS and CDR2 FNYEAQ. V lost 5 bases to trimming and J lost 4 bases, with 23 bases between them. CDR3 region: CASSESGESRKTYGYTF. DNA of the CDR3: TGTGCCAGCAGCGAATCCGGTGAATCTCGAAAGACCTATGGCTACACCTTC. The full variable domain, completed using reference TRBV7-6 and TRBJ1-2, is GAGVSQSPRYKVTKRGQDVALRCDPISGHVSLYWYRQALGQGPEFLTYFNYEAQQDKSGLPNDRFSAERPEGSISTLTIQRTEQRDSAMYRCASSESGESRKTYGYTFGSGTRLTVV.

This clonotype was seen at least ten times. The CDR3 region has the DNA TGTGCCTGGAGTGCAGGGGTGGTGTCAGCTTTCTTT. It encodes CAWSAGVVSAFF. The rearrangement joins TRBV30 to TRBJ1-1; possibly TRBD1 for D (6 bases). Germline V gene sequence: CDR1 GTSNPN, CDR2 SVGIG (reference sequence). Trimming left V 1 base short and J 10 bases short, with 13 bases between. The CDR3 extends over 12 amino acids.

This clonotype was seen only a few times. This chain uses TRBV30 with TRBJ2-3; D unresolved. With 3 bases removed from V and 0 bases from J, the gap between germline ends came to 7 bases. Germline CDR1 reads GTSNPN; CDR2 reads SVGIG (reference sequence). This CDR3 is built from 13 residues. Written as DNA, the CDR3 is TGTGCCTGGAGGACCGGGAGCACAGATACGCAGTATTTT. It translates to CAWRTGSTDTQYF. The variable domain in full, completed from reference TRBV30 and TRBJ2-3, reads SQTIHQWPATLVQPVGSPLSLECTVEGTSNPNLYWYRQAAGRGLQLLFYSVGIGQISSEVPQNLSASRPQDRQFILSSKKLLLSDSGFYLCAWRTGSTDTQYFGPGTRLTVL.

This rearrangement joins TRBV27 to TRBJ2-3; weak D call: TRBD2 (5 bases). V was pared by 1 base and J by 2 bases, with 19 bases between. This CDR3 region has 18 residues. Germline CDR1 and CDR2: MNHEY and SMNVEV (reference sequence). CDR3 nucleotides: TGTGCCAGCAGTTTATTCCCCCCTGGGGTGGAGGCCACAGATACGCAGTATTTT. This sequence encodes CASSLFPPGVEATDTQYF.

In this sample, this clonotype turned up many times. J is TRBJ1-2 and V is TRBV6-5; D gene uncertain. The ends were cut back, 1 base at V and 2 bases at J, with 11 bases in the middle. The CDR3 length is 15 residues. Germline loops: CDR1 MNHEY, CDR2 SVGAGI. The CDR3, as DNA: TGTGCCAGCAGTTACTACACGACGGAAAACTATGGCTACACCTTC. Translating it yields CASSYYTTENYGYTF.

This clonotype has a count of ten or more. The chain recombines TRBV6-5 with TRBJ1-2; D is uncertain. V was trimmed by 5 bases and J by 4 bases, leaving 23 bases between them. The CDR3 has 17 amino acids. Germline V gene lookup returns CDR1 MNHEY and CDR2 SVGAGI. The CDR3 DNA is TGTGCCAGCAGTGGAAAAACGGAATGTAGAAAGACCTATGGCTACACCTTC. It codes for CASSGKTECRKTYGYTF.

This clonotype was picked up a small number of times. The chain employs TRBV6-2 or TRBV6-3 and TRBJ2-3; 9 positions match TRBD2. Germline values: CDR1 MNHEY, CDR2 SVGEGT. The CDR3 totals 14 residues. Trimming took 5 bases from V and 4 from J; bases not matched to a gene: 4. Here the CDR3 reads CASSKSGGSDTQYF. Here the CDR3 DNA reads TGTGCCAGCAGTAAGAGCGGGGGGTCAGATACGCAGTATTTT.

As concerns this clonotype: Possible read error: a much larger clone is one base away. The J gene is TRBJ2-7, the V gene TRBV3-2; the table's D call TRBD1 went unverified against the DNA. TRBV3-2 constitutes a pseudogene. The CDR3 contains 12 residues. The DNA for the CDR3 is TGTGCCAGCAGGCACCAGGGCTCCGAGCAGCACTTC. It translates to CASRHQGSEQHF.

This clonotype has at least ten counts. This chain uses TRBV3-1 with TRBJ1-2; D gene uncertain. Deletions cut 5 bases from V and 4 bases from J, with 23 bases between. Germline V gives CDR1 LGHDT, CDR2 YNNKEL (reference sequence). The CDR3 consists of 17 residues. CDR3 residues: CASSRRITLRKTYGYTF. The CDR3 region has the DNA TGTGCCAGCAGCAGACGAATCACCCTTCGAAAGACCTATGGCTACACCTTC.

This clonotype was detected many times. The chain is built from TRBV6-6 and TRBJ1-2; no definite D call. Germline loops: CDR1 MNHNY, CDR2 SVGAGI (reference sequence). V gave up 7 bases and J gave up 9 bases, with 15 bases separating them. CDR3 length equals 12 residues. The CDR3, as DNA: TGTGCCAGCACCGATACTTCCGGGAGCTACACCTTC. This translates into CASTDTSGSYTF.

This clonotype was detected many times. The chain is built from TRBV20-1 and TRBJ1-5, with no clear D. V gave up 3 bases and J gave up 5 bases, with 8 bases separating them. Germline V gene sequence: CDR1 DFQATT, CDR2 SNEGSKA (reference sequence). The CDR3 loop spans 12 amino acids. DNA of the CDR3: TGCAGTGCTAGCAATTCTGATCAGCCCCAGCATTTT. Translation gives CSASNSDQPQHF.

As concerns this clonotype: Being one base from a much bigger clone, this may be a read error. The rearrangement joins TRBV7-2 to TRBJ1-6; D is unclear. The CDR3 has 12 residues. V was shortened by 2 bases and J by 10 bases, with 6 bases between the two germline ends. Germline lookup yields CDR1 SGHTA and CDR2 FQGNSA. DNA of the CDR3: TGTACCAGCAGCTTAAGGGCCTCACCCCTCCACTTT. Translation: CTSSLRASPLHF.

This clonotype has just a few counts. The germline gene is not matched at one end of the junction; a read error may be the cause. The V gene is TRBV6-8, the J gene TRBJ1-2, with a tentative D call TRBD1 (5 bases). Germline V gene sequence: CDR1 MNHGY, CDR2 SAAAGT. The CDR3 extends over 17 amino acids. In DNA, the CDR3 is TGTGCCAGCAGTGAGCCGGGACGCTCTAGAAAGACCTATGGCCACACCTTC. It specifies CASSEPGRSRKTYGHTF.

This clonotype was seen a single time. A read error is possible here, since a much larger clone lies one base away. CDR3: CATITYRTPGQPQLF. CDR3 sequence (DNA): TGTGCCACCATCACTTATCGGACCCCAGGCCAGCCCCAGCTTTTT. V is TRBV28 and J is TRBJ1-5; D is undetermined. CDR3 length: 15 amino acids. Germline V gene lookup returns CDR1 MDHEN and CDR2 SYDVKM.

There are many counts of this clonotype. V and J are TRBV5-4 and TRBJ1-2; D gene unclear. Germline CDR1 is SGHNT and CDR2 is YYREEE (reference sequence). The CDR3 runs to 16 residues. V lost 6 bases to trimming and J lost 4 bases, with 22 bases between them. The CDR3 spells CASMEGVPGKTYGYTF. CDR3 bases: TGTGCCAGCATGGAAGGCGTACCAGGAAAGACCTATGGCTACACCTTC.

Ten or more counts support this clonotype. This chain connects TRBV6-5 to TRBJ2-1; D possibly uses TRBD1 or TRBD2 (6 bases each). V gave up 4 bases and J gave up 0 bases, with 16 bases separating them. CDR3 length equals 17 residues. Germline V lookup: CDR1 MNHEY, CDR2 SVGAGI. In DNA form, the CDR3 reads TGTGCCAGCAGTTTTACCGGGGGCCTGAGCTCCTACAATGAGCAGTTCTTC. Protein product: CASSFTGGLSSYNEQFF.

A remark on this clonotype: The junction does not match germline at one end; this may be a read error. The V call is TRBV7-2, the J call TRBJ1-2, with D perhaps matching TRBD1 (6 bases). The CDR3 is 13 residues long. Germline V gene sequence: CDR1 SGHTA, CDR2 FQGNSA. The CDR3 loop is CASSLGQATGYAF. CDR3 nucleotide sequence: TGTGCCAGCAGCTTAGGACAGGCCACCGGCTACGCCTTC.

The chain has TRBV12-3 or TRBV12-4 and TRBJ1-5; 8 positions agree with TRBD1. After removal of 8 bases from V and 4 bases from J, the junction contained 7 bases not matched to a gene. This CDR3 has 14 residues. The CDR3 reads CASGPTGGNQPQHF. The CDR3 DNA is TGTGCCAGCGGTCCAACAGGGGGGAATCAGCCCCAGCATTTT.

V usage is TRBV30 and J usage is TRBJ2-3, with D hard to call. The CDR3 has 13 residues. Trimming left V 4 bases short and J 4 bases short, with 12 bases between. CDR1 GTSNPN and CDR2 SVGIG come from the germline V gene (reference sequence). Here the CDR3 DNA reads TGTGCCTGGACCTTGAGAGGAGCAGATACGCAGTATTTT. Residues: CAWTLRGADTQYF.